This T cell receptor (beta chain) was obtained from a study of shared clonotypes between healthy human individuals. A single count supports this clone. The CDR3 spans 15 residues. With V trimmed by 5 bases and J by 5 bases, 6 bases remained unmatched. The V gene's germline CDR1 is MDHEN and CDR2 SYDVKM. The table came from immunoSEQ multiplex PCR; TCRdb's copy has only in-frame clones and leaves some out. The table shows about 530,000 clones, with over 60% occurring only once. The material sequenced was PBMCs. This sequence originates from a woman aged 40-49 years in good health. Some clones in this sample may be carry-over from other donors' samples. The chain combines TRBV28 with TRBJ1-4; 9 nucleotides line up with TRBD1. The CDR3 nucleotides read TGTGCCAGCAGTGTCGGCGGGACAGGGAATGAAAAACTGTTTTTT. It is translated as CASSVGGTGNEKLFF.